Presented here are 10 T cell receptor beta chains from one specimen sequenced in a study of CD8+CD57+ T cells in acquired aplastic anemia. Genomic DNA, serving as template, underwent TCR beta VDJ and CDR3 profiling. TCRdb recomputed calls from the reads with MiXCR, one row per CDR3 protein. The sample lists 100,000 to 130,000 distinct CDR3 sequences, about half occurring once. The sequenced material came from sorted CD4+, CD8+, or CD8+CD57+ T cells (not recorded which) from PBMCs. These receptors all come from a human donor in good health, serving as a control.

V and J are TRBV15 and TRBJ2-5; 8 bases match TRBD1. Germline V gives CDR1 LNHNV, CDR2 YYDKDF (reference sequence). The CDR3 runs 15 residues. V shed 0 bases, J shed 2 bases, and the junction held 2 bases outside the gene matches. DNA of the CDR3: TGTGCCACCAGCAGAGATGGGGACAGGCAAGAGACCCAGTACTTC. Encoded protein: CATSRDGDRQETQYF. The variable domain in full, completed from reference TRBV15 and TRBJ2-5, reads DAMVIQNPRYQVTQFGKPVTLSCSQTLNHNVMYWYQQKSSQAPKLLFHYYDKDFNNEADTPDNFQSRRPNTSFCFLDIRSPGLGDTAMYLCATSRDGDRQETQYFGPGTRLLVL.

Remarks on this clonotype: The conserved closing phenylalanine or tryptophan is absent in this CDR3, likely reflecting a read error. Written as DNA, the CDR3 is TGTGCCAGCGGCTTAGGCAGGTTGGACACTGAAGCTTTCCTT. This codes for CASGLGRLDTEAFL. The gene calls are TRBV11-1 and TRBJ1-1, with D unresolved. This CDR3 comprises 14 residues. Germline loops: CDR1 SGHAT, CDR2 FQDESV (reference sequence).

The chain employs TRBV7-2 and TRBJ1-5, with 9 positions matching TRBD1. With 4 bases clipped from V and 7 bases from J, the junction kept 5 bases outside the gene matches. The germline gives CDR1 SGHTA, CDR2 FQGNSA. The CDR3 totals 14 residues. CDR3 sequence (DNA): TGTGCCAGCAGCTCAACAGGGGGCTGGCAGCCCCAGCATTTT. It is translated as CASSSTGGWQPQHF.

The CDR3 nucleotides are TGTGCCAGCAGTGATTTAGCGGGCTCCTACGAGCAGTACTTC. Its translation: CASSDLAGSYEQYF. The chain uses TRBV25-1 and TRBJ2-7, with TRBD2 matching 7 bases. Germline CDR1 reads MGHDK; CDR2 reads SYGVNS. The CDR3 extends over 14 amino acids. Unmatched junction bases numbered 2, after V lost 3 bases and J lost 0 bases.

The chain combines TRBV5-4 with TRBJ2-3, with a possible D match to TRBD2 (6 bases). V was shortened by 5 bases and J by 2 bases, with 15 bases between the two germline ends. CDR1 and CDR2 (germline): SGHNT, YYREEE (reference sequence). This CDR3 is 15 amino acids long. CDR3: CASRYSGVTTDTQYF. CDR3 DNA sequence: TGTGCCAGCAGATATTCGGGGGTTACCACAGATACGCAGTATTTT.

The chain uses TRBV15 and TRBJ1-2; no definite D call. Germline V gene data show CDR1 as LNHNV and CDR2 as YYDKDF (reference sequence). The CDR3 spans 13 residues. The V gene lost 0 bases and the J gene lost 6 bases, with 8 bases spanning the gap. CDR3 nucleotides: TGTGCCACCAGCAGAGATCCGGTGGATGGCTACACCTTC. It specifies CATSRDPVDGYTF. Full variable domain (rest looked up from reference TRBV15 and TRBJ1-2): DAMVIQNPRYQVTQFGKPVTLSCSQTLNHNVMYWYQQKSSQAPKLLFHYYDKDFNNEADTPDNFQSRRPNTSFCFLDIRSPGLGDTAMYLCATSRDPVDGYTFGSGTRLTVV.

The gene calls are TRBV4-2 and TRBJ2-2; a possible D gene is TRBD1 (6 bases). V lost 0 bases and J 0 bases, leaving 17 bases between the germline ends. CDR3 length: 19 residues. Germline V gene sequence: CDR1 LGHNA, CDR2 YNFKEQ. The CDR3 here is CASSQEVMGAGANTGELFF. For the CDR3, the DNA is TGTGCCAGCAGCCAAGAGGTTATGGGGGCAGGGGCGAACACCGGGGAGCTGTTTTTT.

V is TRBV27 and J is TRBJ1-2; 10 bases are a match to TRBD1. This CDR3 contains 17 residues. V shed 3 bases and J 0 bases; nucleotides not matched to a gene: 7. Germline values: CDR1 MNHEY, CDR2 SMNVEV (reference sequence). The CDR3 is CASSLGQGLSANYGYTF. CDR3 sequence (DNA): TGTGCCAGCAGTTTGGGACAGGGGCTTTCAGCTAACTATGGCTACACCTTC.

V gene TRBV4-2 combines with J gene TRBJ1-6; no clear D. The CDR3 runs to 10 residues. The V end lost 0 bases, the J end lost 18 bases, and 6 bases lay between the germline ends. The V gene's germline CDR1 is LGHNA and CDR2 YNFKEQ. The CDR3 DNA sequence: TGTGCCAGCAGCCAAGACTGTGACCACTTT. It codes for CASSQDCDHF.

The rearrangement uses TRBV2 and TRBJ1-4; the D gene is possibly TRBD1 (6 bases). This CDR3 has 14 amino acids. Germline V gene data show CDR1 as SNHLY and CDR2 as FYNNEI. V was cut by 0 bases and J by 13 bases, with 15 bases left in between. The CDR3 spells CASSEASSRGGLFF. The DNA of the CDR3 is TGTGCCAGCAGTGAAGCCTCCTCGAGAGGGGGACTGTTTTTT.